The present T cell receptor beta chain was sequenced within a study of shared clonotypes between healthy human individuals (dated by TCRdb to 2018 to 2021). About the full investigation: Three men and a couple of women, aged 18 to 49 years, made up the cohort. For each donor, three plates each were used for CD4 naive and CD4 memory, two plates were used for CD8 naive, and one plate was used for CD8 memory. To estimate repertoire size and how much clonotypes are shared between individuals, the study performed deep sequencing of blood TCR repertoires from 4 to 6 healthy adults. To increase sequencing depth and limit assay-specific biases, different laboratories used diverse techniques to prepare libraries and sequence TCR repertoires. Per donor, leukapheresis produced somewhere between about 0.94 and 9 billion PBMCs. On the study overall, not on this receptor specifically: The genetic and exposure-history diversity represented was limited by the small number of donors. Naive subsets generally had larger estimated clonotype richness than memory subsets. Rarefaction of sorted-subset datasets indicated incomplete sequencing despite the large sequencing depth. Pairwise subsampling indicated that sequencing depth was expected to affect the degree of clonotype sharing among donors. Sampling was restricted to blood, and TCR repertoires in tissue are likely to differ from TCR repertoires in blood. Clonotypes shared by all four sorted-subset donors showed higher generation probabilities than non-shared clonotypes. Across a few donors, about 5.2% of naive CD4, roughly 3.8% of naive CD8, approximately 2.5% of memory CD4, and 0.4% to 0.45% of memory CD8 clonotypes were shared.

With respect to this clone: Its antigen target is currently unknown. No much larger clone exists at a distance of one base, and base qualities are not known.

Using the deep immunoSEQ assay, TCR CDR3 regions were amplified from genomic DNA by multiplex PCR. Genomic DNA extracted from each cell subset was distributed evenly over all wells of several immunoSEQ 96-well plates, and each plate served as one replicate. For sorted subsets, about 200 ng genomic DNA, equal to about 30,000 T cell genomes, was loaded into each replicate PCR. Purified libraries were measured with a Qubit 3.0 fluorometer, size-checked on a Bioanalyzer 2100, and measured again with the KAPA Library Quantification kit. Every immunoSEQ 96-well plate was sequenced on a dedicated single-read 150-cycle Illumina NextSeq 550 flow cell. In the authors' own workflow: Because the immunoSEQ output held only junctional sequences and lacked quality scores, the filtering could not match the filtering applied to full-length reads. To assign V/J genes and CDR3, sequences were annotated against IMGT germline references using PyIR, a Python wrapper for IgBLAST v1.9. Any read was removed if the V/J assignment was weak (E-value above 1e-6), the CDR3 was missing, or the read contained stop codons, out-of-frame junctions, or ambiguous translated residues. V3J clonotypes were defined as sequences sharing an identical inferred V gene, J gene, and CDR3 amino acid sequence. Percentage overlap between repertoires was calculated by dividing the number of shared unique clonotypes by the size of the smaller repertoire. Repertoire richness was assessed with RTK rarefaction, the Chao1 estimator, and Recon v2.1 estimates of unobserved clonotypes. For all TCRbeta clonotypes obtained by the gDNA method from four donors, generation probabilities were computed with OLGA. Entries here come from immuneACCESS through TCRdb and include only in-frame sequences with V and J called. Some clones fail to appear in such tables; in the studies checked, an unresolved V gene covers under half of the shortfall, and the cause of the remainder is unknown. That table furnishes V, J and clone size, whereas the DNA furnished D and trimming. The sample table lists roughly 2.4 million clones, nearly 97% of them with a count of one. The ten largest account for roughly 0.13% of the sample.

Donors were healthy HIV-negative adults with no recently reported acute infections or vaccinations. Every donor was a Caucasian adult living in Nashville, Tennessee, USA. CD4+ T cells were enriched through magnetic negative selection, after which naive cells were positively selected on CD45RA and the remaining negative fraction served as the memory subset. Blood was obtained by leukapheresis, after which PBMCs were separated by Ficoll-Histopaque density gradient centrifugation and cryopreserved in liquid nitrogen vapor phase. Purity and quantity of every magnetically sorted T cell population were checked by analytical flow cytometry. Each sorted fraction had its genomic DNA isolated and then quantified by UV absorbance on a Nanodrop 2000c. Trimming takes 3 bases off V and 7 bases off J; junction bases not matched to a gene: 10. The CDR3 sequence holds 16 residues, the cysteine and phenylalanine included. The retained sequence is limited to the CDR3, 48 bases, with the frame set at the first base. CDR1 is given as LNHDA and CDR2 as SQIVND, both from the germline V gene (reference sequence).

The clonotype comes from a man aged 18 to 29 in good health. The chain employs TRBV19 and TRBJ1-4, with 8 bases aligning to TRBD1. Sequenced input: naive CD4+ T cells sorted from blood. Explained via the paper, the cell subset or site label denotes: CD45RA+ positively selected. The CDR3: CASSIGQGLSTEKLFF. The nucleotide sequence reads as follows: TGTGCCAGTAGTATCGGACAGGGCCTTTCGACTGAAAAACTGTTTTTT.